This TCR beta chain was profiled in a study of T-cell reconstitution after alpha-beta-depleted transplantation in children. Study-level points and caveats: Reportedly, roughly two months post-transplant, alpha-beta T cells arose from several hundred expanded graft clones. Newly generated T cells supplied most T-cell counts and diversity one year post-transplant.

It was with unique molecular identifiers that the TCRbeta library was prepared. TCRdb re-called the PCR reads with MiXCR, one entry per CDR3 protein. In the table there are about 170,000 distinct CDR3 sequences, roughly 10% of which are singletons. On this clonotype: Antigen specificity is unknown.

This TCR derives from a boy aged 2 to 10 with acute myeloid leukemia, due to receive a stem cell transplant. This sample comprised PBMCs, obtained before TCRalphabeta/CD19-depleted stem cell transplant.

CDR3 protein: CASSKGKRRGPYSNQPQHF. The CDR3 DNA follows: TGTGCCAGCAGCAAAGGAAAGAGGAGGGGACCTTATAGCAATCAGCCCCAGCATTTT. This chain links TRBV21-1 with TRBJ1-5. TRBV21-1 is a recognized pseudogene. CDR3 length: 19 amino acids.